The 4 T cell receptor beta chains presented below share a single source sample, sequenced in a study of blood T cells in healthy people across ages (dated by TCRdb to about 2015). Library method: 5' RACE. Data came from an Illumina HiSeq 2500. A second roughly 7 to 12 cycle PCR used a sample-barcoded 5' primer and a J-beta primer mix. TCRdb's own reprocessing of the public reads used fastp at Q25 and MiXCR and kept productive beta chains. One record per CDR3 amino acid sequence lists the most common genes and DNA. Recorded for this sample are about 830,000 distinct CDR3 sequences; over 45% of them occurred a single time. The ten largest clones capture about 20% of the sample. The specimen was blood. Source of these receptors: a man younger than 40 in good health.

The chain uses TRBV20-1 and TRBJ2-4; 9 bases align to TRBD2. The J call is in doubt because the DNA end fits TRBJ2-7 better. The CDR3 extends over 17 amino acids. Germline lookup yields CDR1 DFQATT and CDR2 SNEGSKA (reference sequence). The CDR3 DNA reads TGCAGTGCTAGTGCGCCCAACCTAGCGGGGAGCTCCTACGAGCAGTACTTC. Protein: CSASAPNLAGSSYEQYF.

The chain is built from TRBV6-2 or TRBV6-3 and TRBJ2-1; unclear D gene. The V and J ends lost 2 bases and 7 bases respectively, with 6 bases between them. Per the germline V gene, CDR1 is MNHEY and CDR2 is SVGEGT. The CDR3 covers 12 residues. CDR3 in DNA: TGTGCCAGCAGTTACGTCCGGAATGAGCAGTTCTTC. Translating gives CASSYVRNEQFF.

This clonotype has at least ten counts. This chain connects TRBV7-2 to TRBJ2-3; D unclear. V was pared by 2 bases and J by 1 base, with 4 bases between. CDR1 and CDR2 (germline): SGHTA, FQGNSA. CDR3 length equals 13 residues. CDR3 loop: CASSLPGTDTQYF. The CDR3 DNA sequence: TGTGCCAGCAGCTTACCCGGCACAGATACGCAGTATTTT.

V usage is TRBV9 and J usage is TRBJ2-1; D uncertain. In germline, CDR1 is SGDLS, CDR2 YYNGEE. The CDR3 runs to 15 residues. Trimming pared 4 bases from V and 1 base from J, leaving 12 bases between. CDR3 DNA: TGTGCCAGCAGCCCGCTGCCCACGTCCTACAATGAGCAGTTCTTC. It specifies CASSPLPTSYNEQFF.